This T cell receptor (beta chain) is from a study of radiotherapy plus CTLA-4 blockade in lung cancer. Study-level findings and limits: Following radiotherapy plus ipilimumab, tumor-derived TCR clones expanded in the blood.

This table comes from immunoSEQ multiplex PCR, and its TCRdb copy is limited to in-frame clones, with some not included. The data contain roughly 32,000 clones, approximately 70% of them seen just once; the ten biggest clones take up under 4.5%. Germline assignment: CDR1 SEHNR and CDR2 FQNEAQ (reference sequence). The V gene end was trimmed by 1 base and the J gene end by 1 base; junction bases not matched to a gene: 5. The CDR3 totals 19 residues. As for this clone: The target antigen is unknown.

Sequencing used peripheral blood, obtained from a patient treated with radiotherapy plus ipilimumab. The J gene is TRBJ2-6, the V gene TRBV7-9; the match to TRBD1 covers 12 bases. This clonotype originated in a human donor with non-small cell lung cancer who had stable disease on radiotherapy plus ipilimumab. CDR3 coding DNA: TGTGCCAGCAGCTTAGACCCGGGACAGGGGGCATCTGGGGCCAACGTCCTGACTTTC. It translates to CASSLDPGQGASGANVLTF.